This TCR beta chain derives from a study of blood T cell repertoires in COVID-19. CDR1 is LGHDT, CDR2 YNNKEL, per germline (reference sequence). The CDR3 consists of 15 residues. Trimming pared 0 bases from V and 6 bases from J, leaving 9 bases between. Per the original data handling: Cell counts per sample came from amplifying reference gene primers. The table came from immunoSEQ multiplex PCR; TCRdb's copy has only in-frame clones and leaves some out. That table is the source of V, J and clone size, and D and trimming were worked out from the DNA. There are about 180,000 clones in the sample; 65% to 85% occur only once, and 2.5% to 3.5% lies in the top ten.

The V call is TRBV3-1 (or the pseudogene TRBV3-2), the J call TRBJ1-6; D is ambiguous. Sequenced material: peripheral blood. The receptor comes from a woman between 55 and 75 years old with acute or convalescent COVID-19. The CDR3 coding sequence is TGTGCCAGCAGCCAAGAACCCGGAGCTAATTCACCCCTCCACTTT. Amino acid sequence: CASSQEPGANSPLHF.